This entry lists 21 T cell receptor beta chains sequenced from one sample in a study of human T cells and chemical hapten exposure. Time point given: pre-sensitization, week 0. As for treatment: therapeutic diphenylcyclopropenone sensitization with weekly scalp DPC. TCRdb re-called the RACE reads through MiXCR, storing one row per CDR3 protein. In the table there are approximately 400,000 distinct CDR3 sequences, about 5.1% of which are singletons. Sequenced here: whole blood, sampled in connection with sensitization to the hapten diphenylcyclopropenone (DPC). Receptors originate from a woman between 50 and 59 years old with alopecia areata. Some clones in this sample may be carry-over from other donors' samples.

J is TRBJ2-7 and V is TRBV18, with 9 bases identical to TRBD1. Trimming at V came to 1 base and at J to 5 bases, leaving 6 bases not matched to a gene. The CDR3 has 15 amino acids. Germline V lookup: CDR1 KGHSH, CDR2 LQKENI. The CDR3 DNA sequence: TGTGCCAGCTCACCACGGGGACAGGGCGTCCACGAGCAGTACTTC. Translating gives CASSPRGQGVHEQYF.

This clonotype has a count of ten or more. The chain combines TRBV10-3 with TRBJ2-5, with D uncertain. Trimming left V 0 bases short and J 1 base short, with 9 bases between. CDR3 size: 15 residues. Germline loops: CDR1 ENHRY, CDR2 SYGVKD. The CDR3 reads CAISESRQPQETQYF. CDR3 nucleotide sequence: TGTGCCATCAGTGAGTCGCGCCAACCCCAAGAGACCCAGTACTTC.

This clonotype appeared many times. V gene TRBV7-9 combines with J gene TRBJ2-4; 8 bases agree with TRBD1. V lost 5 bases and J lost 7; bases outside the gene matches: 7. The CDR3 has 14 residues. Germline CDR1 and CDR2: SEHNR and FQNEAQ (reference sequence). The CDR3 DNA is TGTGCCAGCAGCCCACAGGGGGAGACGAACATTCAGTACTTC. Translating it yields CASSPQGETNIQYF.

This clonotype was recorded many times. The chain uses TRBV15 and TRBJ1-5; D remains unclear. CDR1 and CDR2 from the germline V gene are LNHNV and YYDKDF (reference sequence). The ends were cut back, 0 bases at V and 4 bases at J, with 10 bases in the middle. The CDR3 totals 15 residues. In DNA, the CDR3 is TGTGCCACCAGCAGAGATCTCGGGAGTAATCAGCCCCAGCATTTT. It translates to CATSRDLGSNQPQHF.

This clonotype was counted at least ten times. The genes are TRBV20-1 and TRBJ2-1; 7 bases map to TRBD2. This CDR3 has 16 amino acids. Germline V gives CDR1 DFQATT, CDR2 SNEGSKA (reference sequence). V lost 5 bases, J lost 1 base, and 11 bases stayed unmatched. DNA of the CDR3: TGCAGTGCTGAATCCTCCGGGACTACGTCCTACAATGAGCAGTTCTTC. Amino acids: CSAESSGTTSYNEQFF.

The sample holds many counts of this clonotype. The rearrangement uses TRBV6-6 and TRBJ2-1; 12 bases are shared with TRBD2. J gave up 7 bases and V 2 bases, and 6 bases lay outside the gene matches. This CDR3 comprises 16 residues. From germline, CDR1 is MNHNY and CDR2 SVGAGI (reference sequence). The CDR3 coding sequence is TGTGCCAGCAGTTACGGTCTAGCGGGGGGGACAAATGAGCAGTTCTTC. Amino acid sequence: CASSYGLAGGTNEQFF.

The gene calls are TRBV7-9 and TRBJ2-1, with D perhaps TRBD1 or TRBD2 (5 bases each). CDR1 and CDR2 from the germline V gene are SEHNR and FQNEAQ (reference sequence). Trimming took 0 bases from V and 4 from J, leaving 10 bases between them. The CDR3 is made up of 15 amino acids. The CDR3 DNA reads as TGTGCCAGCAGCTTAGCGGGGGAGAGGTACAATGAGCAGTTCTTC. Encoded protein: CASSLAGERYNEQFF.

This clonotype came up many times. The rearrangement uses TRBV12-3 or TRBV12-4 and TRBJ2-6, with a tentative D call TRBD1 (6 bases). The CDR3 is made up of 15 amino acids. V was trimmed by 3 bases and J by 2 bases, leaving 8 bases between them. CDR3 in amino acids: CASSFGDTGANVLTF. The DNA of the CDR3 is TGTGCCAGCAGTTTTGGGGACACTGGGGCCAACGTCCTGACTTTC.

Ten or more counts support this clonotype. The CDR3 DNA reads as TGTGCCAGCAGCTTAAGGACAGGATTTAATGAAAAACTGTTTTTT. Amino acids: CASSLRTGFNEKLFF. The J gene is TRBJ1-4, the V gene TRBV7-9, with 7 bases identical to TRBD1. The ends lost 2 bases at V and 4 bases at J; junction bases unmatched: 4. The CDR3 is 15 residues long. Germline V gene sequence: CDR1 SEHNR, CDR2 FQNEAQ (reference sequence).

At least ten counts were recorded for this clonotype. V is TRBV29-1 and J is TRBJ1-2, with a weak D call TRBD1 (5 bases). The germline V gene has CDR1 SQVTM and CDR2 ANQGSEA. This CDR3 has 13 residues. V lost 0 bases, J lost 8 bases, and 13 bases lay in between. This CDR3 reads CSVEEVGPGGYTF. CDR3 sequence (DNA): TGCAGCGTTGAAGAGGTGGGGCCCGGAGGCTACACCTTC.

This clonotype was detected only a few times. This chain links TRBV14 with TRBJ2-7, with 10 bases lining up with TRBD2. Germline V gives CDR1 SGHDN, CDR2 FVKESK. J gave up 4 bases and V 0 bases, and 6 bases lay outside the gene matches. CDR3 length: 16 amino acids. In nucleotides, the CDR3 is TGTGCCAGCAGCCAAGACCGCCTAGCGGGAGCTTACGAGCAGTACTTC. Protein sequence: CASSQDRLAGAYEQYF.

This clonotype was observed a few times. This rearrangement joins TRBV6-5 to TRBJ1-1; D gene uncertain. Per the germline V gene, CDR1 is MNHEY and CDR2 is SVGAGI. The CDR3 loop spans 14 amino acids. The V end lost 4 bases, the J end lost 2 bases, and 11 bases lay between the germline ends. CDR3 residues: CASSSLAGNTEAFF. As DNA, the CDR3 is TGTGCCAGCAGTTCCCTTGCGGGAAACACTGAAGCTTTCTTT.

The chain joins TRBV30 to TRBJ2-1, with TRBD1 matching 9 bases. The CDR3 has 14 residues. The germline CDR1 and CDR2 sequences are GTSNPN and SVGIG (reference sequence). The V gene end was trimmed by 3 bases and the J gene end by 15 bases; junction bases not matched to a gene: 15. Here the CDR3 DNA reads TGTGCCTGGAGAGGACCCGGGACAGGGAGGTATCTGTTCTTC. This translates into CAWRGPGTGRYLFF.

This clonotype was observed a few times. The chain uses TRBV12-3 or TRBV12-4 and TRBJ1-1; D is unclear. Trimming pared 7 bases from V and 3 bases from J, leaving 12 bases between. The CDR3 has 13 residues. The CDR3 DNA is TGTGCCAGCAACGCCGAACGAGACACTGAAGCTTTCTTT. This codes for CASNAERDTEAFF.

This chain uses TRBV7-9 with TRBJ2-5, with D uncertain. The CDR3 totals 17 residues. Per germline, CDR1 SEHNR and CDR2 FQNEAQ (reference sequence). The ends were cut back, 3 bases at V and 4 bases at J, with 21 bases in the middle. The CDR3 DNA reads TGTGCCAGCAGCTTGCCTGGCCTGGGGTTGAATCGAGAGACCCAGTACTTC. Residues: CASSLPGLGLNRETQYF.

The CDR3 region is CASSVQAARTDTQYF. CDR3 DNA sequence: TGTGCCAGCAGCGTACAGGCCGCCCGCACAGATACGCAGTATTTT. The chain joins TRBV9 to TRBJ2-3; D not certain. The CDR3 has 15 residues. V lost 1 base to trimming and J lost 1 base, with 10 bases between them. Germline assignment: CDR1 SGDLS and CDR2 YYNGEE.

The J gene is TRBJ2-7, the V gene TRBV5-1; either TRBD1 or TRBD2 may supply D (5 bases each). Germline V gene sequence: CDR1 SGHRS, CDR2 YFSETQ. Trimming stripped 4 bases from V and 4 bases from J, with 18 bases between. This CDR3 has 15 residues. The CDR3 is CASSVGTEVRYEQYF. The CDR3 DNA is TGCGCCAGCAGCGTCGGGACCGAGGTTCGGTACGAGCAGTACTTC.

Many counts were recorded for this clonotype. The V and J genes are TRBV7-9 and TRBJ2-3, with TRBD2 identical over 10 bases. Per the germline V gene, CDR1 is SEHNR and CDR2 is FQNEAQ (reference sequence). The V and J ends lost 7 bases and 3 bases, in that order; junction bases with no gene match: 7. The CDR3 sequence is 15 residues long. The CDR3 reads CASTGGLAATDTQYF. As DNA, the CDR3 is TGTGCCAGCACTGGCGGACTAGCGGCAACAGATACGCAGTATTTT.

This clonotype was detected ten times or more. CDR3: CASSPGGEGNQPQHF. Here the CDR3 DNA reads TGTGCCAGCAGCCCAGGGGGCGAGGGCAATCAGCCCCAGCATTTT. The chain combines TRBV25-1 with TRBJ1-5, with TRBD1 identical over 8 bases. Trimming at V came to 6 bases and at J to 2 bases, leaving 6 bases not matched to a gene. This CDR3 region has 15 residues. Germline V CDR1 and CDR2: MGHDK, SYGVNS.

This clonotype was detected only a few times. CDR3 coding DNA: TGTGCCAGCAATTATCGACAGGGCGCGGATACGCAGTATTTT. It encodes CASNYRQGADTQYF. The rearrangement links TRBV2 to TRBJ2-3, with 7 nucleotides matching TRBD1. V trimming: 7 bases; J trimming: 6 bases; junction bases outside the gene matches: 10. CDR1 and CDR2 (germline): SNHLY, FYNNEI. CDR3 length: 14 residues. The full variable domain, its missing parts supplied by reference TRBV2 and TRBJ2-3, is EPEVTQTPSHQVTQMGQEVILRCVPISNHLYFYWYRQILGQKVEFLVSFYNNEISEKSEIFDDQFSVERPDGSNFTLKIRSTKLEDSAMYFCASNYRQGADTQYFGPGTRLTVL.

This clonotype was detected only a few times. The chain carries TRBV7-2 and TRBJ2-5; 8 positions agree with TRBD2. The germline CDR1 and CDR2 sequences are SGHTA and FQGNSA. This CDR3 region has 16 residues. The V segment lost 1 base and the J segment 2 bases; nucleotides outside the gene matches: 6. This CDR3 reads CASSLEGGRMQETQYF. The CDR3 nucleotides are TGTGCCAGCAGCTTAGAGGGCGGGAGGATGCAAGAGACCCAGTACTTC. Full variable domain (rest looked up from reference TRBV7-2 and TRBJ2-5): GAGVSQSPSNKVTEKGKDVELRCDPISGHTALYWYRQSLGQGLEFLIYFQGNSAPDKSGLPSDRFSAERTGGSVSTLTIQRTQQEDSAVYLCASSLEGGRMQETQYFGPGTRLLVL.